What follows are 12 T cell receptor beta chains derived from one specimen sequenced in a study of blood T cell repertoires in COVID-19. TCRdb's table, derived via immunoSEQ multiplex PCR, lists solely in-frame clones and lacks some. The sample consists of fewer than 250,000 clones, around 84% of them appearing once. Specimen: peripheral blood. The source is a woman older than 75 with COVID-19, enrolled during active disease.

V and J are TRBV7-2 and TRBJ1-6; 8 bases map to TRBD1. The CDR3 has 15 amino acids. Germline values: CDR1 SGHTA, CDR2 FQGNSA. The V gene end was trimmed by 5 bases and the J gene end by 7 bases; junction bases not matched to a gene: 7. CDR3 in amino acids: CASSIGQGRNSPLHF. The DNA of the CDR3 is TGTGCCAGCAGCATCGGACAGGGAAGGAATTCACCCCTCCACTTT.

This clone was observed a few times. The chain's CDR3 is CASSLGVLNGNQPQHF. CDR3 in DNA: TGTGCCAGCAGTCTCGGGGTTTTAAACGGCAATCAGCCCCAGCATTTT. The rearrangement uses TRBV6-2 or TRBV6-3 and TRBJ1-5; D unclear. Trimming pared 5 bases from V and 2 bases from J, leaving 16 bases between. Germline lookup yields CDR1 MNHEY and CDR2 SVGEGT. The CDR3 totals 16 residues.

A single count supports this clone. V gene TRBV19 combines with J gene TRBJ1-1, with D perhaps matching TRBD1 (5 bases). The V gene lost 4 bases and the J gene lost 2 bases, with 17 bases spanning the gap. This CDR3 contains 16 residues. In germline, CDR1 is LNHDA, CDR2 SQIVND (reference sequence). The CDR3 nucleotides are TGTGCCAGTAGTACGGGGGTTTCTGCCACAAACACTGAAGCTTTCTTT. It yields the protein CASSTGVSATNTEAFF.

The chain employs TRBV19 and TRBJ1-1; D not resolved. V dropped 1 base and J dropped 1 base, with 7 bases sitting between them. Germline V gene lookup returns CDR1 LNHDA and CDR2 SQIVND (reference sequence). CDR3 size: 14 residues. CDR3 sequence reads: CASSIGQPNTEAFF. CDR3 DNA sequence: TGTGCCAGTAGTATAGGGCAACCGAACACTGAAGCTTTCTTT.

This clone was counted between two and nine times. This chain uses TRBV18 with TRBJ2-7, with D possibly matching TRBD1 (6 bases). CDR1 KGHSH and CDR2 LQKENI come from the germline V gene. V dropped 2 bases and J dropped 2 bases, with 10 bases sitting between them. The CDR3 is 14 amino acids. The CDR3 protein is CASSPNRVAYEQYF. CDR3 nucleotides: TGTGCCAGCTCACCAAACAGGGTAGCCTACGAGCAGTACTTC. Together with reference TRBV18 and TRBJ2-7, the CDR3 gives the full variable domain: NAGVMQNPRHLVRRRGQEARLRCSPMKGHSHVYWYRQLPEEGLKFMVYLQKENIIDESGMPKERFSAEFPKEGPSILRIQQVVRGDSAAYFCASSPNRVAYEQYFGPGTRLTVT.

V usage is TRBV7-9 and J usage is TRBJ2-7, with a possible D match to TRBD1 (5 bases). The CDR3 totals 12 residues. CDR1 SEHNR and CDR2 FQNEAQ come from the germline V gene (reference sequence). Trimming took 10 bases from V and 5 from J, leaving 15 bases between them. In DNA, the CDR3 is TGTGCCACCAGGCCGAAGGGGAACGAGCAGTACTTC. Protein product: CATRPKGNEQYF.

The J gene is TRBJ1-3, the V gene TRBV5-6, with 10 positions matching TRBD1. CDR1 and CDR2 from the germline V gene are SGHDT and YYEEEE. The CDR3 contains 16 residues. The junction had 7 bases not matched to a gene; V was cut back by 4 bases and J by 3 bases. The CDR3 region is CASSLLDRGDGNTIYF. CDR3 bases: TGTGCCAGCAGCCTACTGGACAGGGGGGATGGAAACACCATATATTTT.

The CDR3 reads CASSLEGAKGYTF. The CDR3 DNA is TGTGCCAGCAGTTTGGAGGGGGCGAAAGGCTACACCTTC. The rearrangement uses TRBV28 and TRBJ1-2; 7 nucleotides line up with TRBD1. Unmatched junction bases numbered 6, after V lost 3 bases and J lost 8 bases. This CDR3 has 13 amino acids. The germline gives CDR1 MDHEN, CDR2 SYDVKM.

V gene TRBV6-1 combines with J gene TRBJ2-7; the D gene is possibly TRBD1 (5 bases). This CDR3 region has 13 residues. Germline lookup yields CDR1 MNHNS and CDR2 SASEGT. Trimming pared 1 base from V and 4 bases from J, leaving 8 bases between. CDR3 residues: CASSEERGYEQYV. CDR3 DNA: TGTGCCAGCAGTGAAGAAAGGGGATACGAGCAGTACGTC.

The chain uses TRBV9 and TRBJ2-3, with a possible D match to TRBD2 (6 bases). This CDR3 has 15 residues. V was pared by 4 bases and J by 2 bases, with 14 bases between. Germline V gene data show CDR1 as SGDLS and CDR2 as YYNGEE. The CDR3 reads CASSQQGGTTDTQYF. The DNA of the CDR3 is TGTGCCAGCAGCCAGCAGGGCGGGACCACAGATACGCAGTATTTT. Filled out from reference TRBV9 and TRBJ2-3, the complete variable domain reads DSGVTQTPKHLITATGQRVTLRCSPRSGDLSVYWYQQSLDQGLQFLIQYYNGEERAKGNILERFSAQQFPDLHSELNLSSLELGDSALYFCASSQQGGTTDTQYFGPGTRLTVL.

The chain combines TRBV20-1 with TRBJ1-5, with D maybe TRBD1 (5 bases). Germline values: CDR1 DFQATT, CDR2 SNEGSKA (reference sequence). The CDR3 is 15 residues long. Trimming pared 3 bases from V and 3 bases from J, leaving 15 bases between. For the CDR3, the DNA is TGCAGTGCTAGTGGCAGGGCACCTTACAATCAGCCCCAGCATTTT. It translates to CSASGRAPYNQPQHF.

V gene TRBV9 combines with J gene TRBJ2-3; 11 bases line up with TRBD1. With V trimmed by 0 bases and J by 5 bases, 5 bases remained unmatched. This CDR3 region has 16 residues. From germline, CDR1 is SGDLS and CDR2 YYNGEE. The CDR3 protein is CASSVVPGTGGDTQYF. The CDR3 DNA reads as TGTGCCAGCAGCGTAGTTCCCGGGACAGGGGGAGATACGCAGTATTTT.